The 6 T cell receptor beta chains reported below all come from one sample, sequenced in a study of blood T cell repertoires in COVID-19. Profiling relied on immunoSEQ multiplex PCR, and the TCRdb table lists in-frame clones only, not all of them. The profile shows approximately 190,000 clones, 84% of them singletons. The sequenced sample was PBMCs or T cells enriched from blood (not recorded which). The receptors originated from a young woman who had been exposed to COVID-19.

The V call is TRBV30, the J call TRBJ1-4; TRBD1 matches at 10 bases. CDR1 GTSNPN and CDR2 SVGIG come from the germline V gene (reference sequence). CDR3 length: 14 amino acids. Trimming removed 3 bases from V and 10 bases from J; junction bases left unmatched: 8. The CDR3 DNA reads as TGTGCCTGGAGCCTGGGACAGGGGAGGGGAAAACTGTTTTTT. Its protein is CAWSLGQGRGKLFF.

In this sample, this clone turned up a few times. J is TRBJ2-7 and V is TRBV4-1, with D tentatively TRBD2 (5 bases). Germline CDR1 MGHRA, CDR2 YSYEKL. The length of the CDR3 is 13 residues. V was shortened by 3 bases and J by 3 bases, with 9 bases between the two germline ends. CDR3 region: CASSHPGDYEQYF. The CDR3 DNA is TGCGCCAGCAGCCATCCCGGGGACTACGAGCAGTACTTC.

This chain joins TRBV19 and TRBJ1-5; 9 bases are a match to TRBD1. The germline CDR1 and CDR2 sequences are LNHDA and SQIVND (reference sequence). This CDR3 spans 16 amino acids. V lost 5 bases, J lost 4 bases, and 9 bases stayed unmatched. CDR3 residues: CASSPTDRGGNQPQHF. The CDR3 DNA follows: TGTGCCAGTAGTCCCACGGACAGGGGCGGTAATCAGCCCCAGCATTTT.

The chain links TRBV6-5 to TRBJ1-1; the D gene is possibly TRBD1 (5 bases). From germline, CDR1 is MNHEY and CDR2 SVGAGI. The V and J ends lost 2 bases and 4 bases respectively, with 8 bases between them. The CDR3 is 13 amino acids. The CDR3 bases are TGTGCCAGCAGTTACGGCGGGGGCACTGAAGCTTTCTTT. Protein: CASSYGGGTEAFF.

The chain employs TRBV4-1 and TRBJ2-1, with TRBD2 matching 8 bases. V lost 1 base, J lost 4 bases, and 6 bases stayed unmatched. CDR3 length equals 16 residues. Germline assignment: CDR1 MGHRA and CDR2 YSYEKL. The CDR3 DNA reads TGCGCCAGCAGCCAAGGCCAGCGGGGGCTGTACAATGAGCAGTTCTTC. Translation gives CASSQGQRGLYNEQFF.

The V gene is TRBV4-1, the J gene TRBJ1-5; D remains unclear. The CDR3 is 17 residues long. Germline CDR1 MGHRA, CDR2 YSYEKL. The V end lost 2 bases, the J end lost 5 bases, and 19 bases lay between the germline ends. This chain's CDR3 is CASSQLTMGVGDQPQHF. The DNA of the CDR3 is TGCGCCAGCAGCCAACTGACCATGGGAGTTGGGGATCAGCCCCAGCATTTT.